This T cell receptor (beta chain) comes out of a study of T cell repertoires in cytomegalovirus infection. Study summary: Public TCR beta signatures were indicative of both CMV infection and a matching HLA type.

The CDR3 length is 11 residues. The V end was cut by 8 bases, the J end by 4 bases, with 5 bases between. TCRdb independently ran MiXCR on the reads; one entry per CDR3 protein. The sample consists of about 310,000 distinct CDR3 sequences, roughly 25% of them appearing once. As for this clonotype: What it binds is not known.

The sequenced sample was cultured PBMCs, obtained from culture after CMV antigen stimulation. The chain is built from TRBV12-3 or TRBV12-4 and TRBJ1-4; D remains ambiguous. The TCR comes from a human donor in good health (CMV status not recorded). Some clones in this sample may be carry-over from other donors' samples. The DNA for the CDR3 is TGTGCCAGCGGGATTAATGAAAAACTGTTTTTT. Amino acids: CASGINEKLFF.